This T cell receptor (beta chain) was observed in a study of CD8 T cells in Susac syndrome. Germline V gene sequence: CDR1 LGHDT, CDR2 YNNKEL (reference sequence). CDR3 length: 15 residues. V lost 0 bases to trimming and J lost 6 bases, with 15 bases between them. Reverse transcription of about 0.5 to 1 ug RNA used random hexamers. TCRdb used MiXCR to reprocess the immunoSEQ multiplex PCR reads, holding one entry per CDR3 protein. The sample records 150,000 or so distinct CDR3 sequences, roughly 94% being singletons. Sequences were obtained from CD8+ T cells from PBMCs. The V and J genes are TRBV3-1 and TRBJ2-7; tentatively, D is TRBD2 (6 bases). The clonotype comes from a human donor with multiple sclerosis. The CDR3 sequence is CASSQDLARVAEQYF. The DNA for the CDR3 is TGTGCCAGCAGCCAAGATCTAGCGAGGGTGGCCGAGCAGTACTTC.